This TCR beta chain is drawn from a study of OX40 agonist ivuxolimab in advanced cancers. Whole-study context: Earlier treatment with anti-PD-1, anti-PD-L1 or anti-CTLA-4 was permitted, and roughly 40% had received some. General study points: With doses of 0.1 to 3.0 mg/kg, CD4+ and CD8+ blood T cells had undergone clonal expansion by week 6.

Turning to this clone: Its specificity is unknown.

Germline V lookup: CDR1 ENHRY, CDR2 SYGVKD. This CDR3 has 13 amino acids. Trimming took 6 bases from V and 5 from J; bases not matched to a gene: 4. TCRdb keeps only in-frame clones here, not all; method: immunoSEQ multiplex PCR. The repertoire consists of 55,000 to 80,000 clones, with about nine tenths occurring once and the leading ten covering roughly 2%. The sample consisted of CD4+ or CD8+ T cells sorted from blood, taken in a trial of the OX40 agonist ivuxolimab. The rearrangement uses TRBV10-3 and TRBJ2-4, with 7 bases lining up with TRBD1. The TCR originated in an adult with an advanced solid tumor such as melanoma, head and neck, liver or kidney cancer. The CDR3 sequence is CAISPGQQNIQYF. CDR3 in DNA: TGTGCCATCAGCCCGGGACAGCAAAACATTCAGTACTTC.